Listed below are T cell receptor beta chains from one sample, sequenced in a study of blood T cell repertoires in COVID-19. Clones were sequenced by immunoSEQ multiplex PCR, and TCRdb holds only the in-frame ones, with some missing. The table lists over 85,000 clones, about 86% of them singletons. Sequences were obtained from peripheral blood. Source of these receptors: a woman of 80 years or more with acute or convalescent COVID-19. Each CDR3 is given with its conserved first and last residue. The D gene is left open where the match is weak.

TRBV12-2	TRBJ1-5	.	CASRLIRGSYSNQPQHF	TGTGCAAGTCGCTTAATTCGGGGAAGTTATAGCAATCAGCCCCAGCATTTT
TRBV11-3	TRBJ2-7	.	CASSPHRPQGWNEQYF	TGTGCCAGCAGCCCCCACCGTCCACAGGGTTGGAACGAGCAGTACTTC
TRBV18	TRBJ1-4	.	CASSPRPGQANEKLFF	TGTGCCAGCTCACCACGCCCGGGACAAGCTAATGAAAAACTGTTTTTT
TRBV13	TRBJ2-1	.	CASSLGRGFYSYNEQFF	TGTGCCAGCAGCTTAGGTCGAGGTTTCTACTCCTACAATGAGCAGTTCTTC
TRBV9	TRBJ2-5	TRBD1	CASSVGVRGQGEGETQYF	TGTGCCAGCAGCGTAGGGGTCCGCGGACAGGGTGAGGGAGAGACCCAGTACTTC
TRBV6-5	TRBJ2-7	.	CASSWDGQNEQYF	TGTGCCAGCAGTTGGGACGGACAGAACGAGCAGTACTTC
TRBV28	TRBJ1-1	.	CASKWGRRTEAFF	TGTGCCAGCAAATGGGGGCGTCGAACTGAAGCTTTCTTT
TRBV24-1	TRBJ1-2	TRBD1	CATSGNRGYGYTF	TGTGCCACCAGTGGGAACAGGGGCTATGGCTACACCTTC
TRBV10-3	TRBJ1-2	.	CAISESQNRGYTF	TGTGCCATCAGTGAGTCCCAGAACCGTGGCTACACCTTC
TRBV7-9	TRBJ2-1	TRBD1	CASSSRQGHSNEQFF	TGTGCCAGCAGTTCAAGACAGGGACATAGCAATGAGCAGTTCTTC
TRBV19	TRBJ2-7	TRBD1	CASSRVGAGGSYEQYF	TGTGCCAGTAGCCGAGTTGGGGCAGGGGGCTCCTACGAGCAGTACTTC
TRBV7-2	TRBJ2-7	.	CASSPVRPGRSSYEQYF	TGTGCCAGCAGCCCTGTCCGGCCGGGGAGGAGCTCCTACGAGCAGTACTTC
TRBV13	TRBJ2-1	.	CASSLDQGWDNEQFF	TGTGCCAGCAGCTTGGATCAGGGGTGGGACAATGAGCAGTTCTTC
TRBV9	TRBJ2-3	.	CASSPRGWRTDTQYF	TGTGCCAGCAGCCCCCGGGGGTGGCGCACAGATACGCAGTATTTT
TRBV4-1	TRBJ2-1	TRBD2	CASSQVPFSGGYNEQFF	TGCGCCAGCAGCCAAGTCCCCTTTAGCGGGGGCTACAATGAGCAGTTCTTC